This T cell receptor beta chain was recovered during a study of CD8 T cells in Susac syndrome. The CD8+ and CD4+ T cells were isolated magnetically using a negative isolation approach, whereas the TEMRA cells were enriched by FACS. Trimming removed 6 bases from V and 0 bases from J, with 15 bases in between. This CDR3 is 15 amino acids long. Per the germline V gene, CDR1 is MNHEY and CDR2 is SMNVEV (reference sequence). Random-hexamer reverse transcription was applied to roughly 0.5 to 1 ug RNA. Using its own MiXCR run on the immunoSEQ multiplex PCR reads, TCRdb lists one record per CDR3 protein. The sample carries about 300,000 distinct CDR3 sequences, 85% recorded once.

This chain connects TRBV27 to TRBJ2-7; a possible D gene is TRBD2 (6 bases). The specimen sequenced was CD8+ T cells from PBMCs. The TCR comes from a human donor with multiple sclerosis. Here the CDR3 DNA reads TGTGCCAGCAGCGTTGGGCGGGATAGCTCCTACGAGCAGTACTTC. Translated: CASSVGRDSSYEQYF.